The rows below give T cell receptor beta chains drawn from one sample of a study of human T cells and chemical hapten exposure. TCRdb passed the RACE reads through MiXCR, listing each CDR3 protein once. The sample includes 180,000 or so distinct CDR3 sequences, around 24% of them seen just once. This specimen was whole blood, taken in connection with sensitization to the hapten diphenylcyclopropenone (DPC). These receptors all stem from a woman in her forties or fifties with alopecia areata. Some clones in this sample may be carry-over from other donors' samples. CDR3s include the opening cysteine and the closing phenylalanine or tryptophan. Each record gives: J gene, D gene, CDR3 length, clone size, V gene, CDR3 protein, CDR3 DNA. The D gene is left open where the match is weak. Clone size is not always given. Where it is, it says once, few, many or a class for expanded clones.

j_call: TRBJ2-5
d_call: TRBD2
cdr3_length: 15
clone_size: few
v_call: TRBV10-3
cdr3_aa: CATRTSAGGLETQYF
cdr3_nt: TGTGCCACTCGAACTTCGGCGGGAGGGTTGGAGACCCAGTACTTC

j_call: TRBJ2-3
d_call: NA
cdr3_length: 15
clone_size: few
v_call: TRBV9
cdr3_aa: CASSVTGTNTDTQYF
cdr3_nt: TGTGCCAGCAGCGTCACCGGGACCAACACAGATACGCAGTATTTT

j_call: TRBJ2-3
d_call: TRBD2
cdr3_length: 15
clone_size: few
v_call: TRBV20-1
cdr3_aa: CSAPGTSGSLNTQYF
cdr3_nt: TGCAGTGCTCCCGGGACTAGCGGGAGTTTGAATACGCAGTATTTT

j_call: TRBJ2-7
d_call: TRBD1
cdr3_length: 13
clone_size: few
v_call: TRBV5-1
cdr3_aa: CASSLRDRGEQYF
cdr3_nt: TGCGCCAGCAGCTTAAGGGACAGGGGCGAGCAGTACTTC

j_call: TRBJ2-3
d_call: NA
cdr3_length: 14
clone_size: NA
v_call: TRBV7-9
cdr3_aa: CASSLNARADTQYF
cdr3_nt: TGTGCCAGCAGCTTGAACGCCCGTGCGGATACGCAGTATTTT

j_call: TRBJ2-5
d_call: NA
cdr3_length: 14
clone_size: few
v_call: TRBV7-2
cdr3_aa: CASSSMLPSETQYF
cdr3_nt: TGTGCCAGCAGCTCGATGCTTCCGAGTGAGACCCAGTACTTC

j_call: TRBJ1-6
d_call: NA
cdr3_length: 14
clone_size: NA
v_call: TRBV12-3/TRBV12-4
cdr3_aa: CASSTLRGARDLHF
cdr3_nt: TGTGCCAGCAGTACCCTGCGTGGCGCTAGGGACCTCCACTTT

j_call: TRBJ2-1
d_call: NA
cdr3_length: 16
clone_size: NA
v_call: TRBV2
cdr3_aa: CASSGERLMAYNEQFF
cdr3_nt: TGTGCCAGCAGCGGCGAGCGGTTAATGGCGTACAATGAGCAGTTCTTC

j_call: TRBJ1-1
d_call: NA
cdr3_length: 15
clone_size: few
v_call: TRBV29-1
cdr3_aa: CSVEDGGFMNTEAFF
cdr3_nt: TGCAGCGTTGAAGACGGAGGATTCATGAACACTGAAGCTTTCTTT

j_call: TRBJ2-2
d_call: TRBD2
cdr3_length: 14
clone_size: NA
v_call: TRBV20-1
cdr3_aa: CSAPERGNTGELFF
cdr3_nt: TGCAGTGCACCGGAGCGGGGGAACACCGGGGAGCTGTTTTTT

j_call: TRBJ2-5
d_call: TRBD2
cdr3_length: 17
clone_size: NA
v_call: TRBV12-3/TRBV12-4
cdr3_aa: CASSPWAGAIKGETQYF
cdr3_nt: TGTGCCAGCAGCCCGTGGGCGGGAGCTATCAAAGGGGAGACCCAGTACTTC

j_call: TRBJ2-5
d_call: NA
cdr3_length: 14
clone_size: NA
v_call: TRBV29-1
cdr3_aa: CSVMGKVVKETQYF
cdr3_nt: TGCAGCGTAATGGGGAAAGTGGTTAAAGAGACCCAGTACTTC

j_call: TRBJ2-7
d_call: TRBD1
cdr3_length: 15
clone_size: NA
v_call: TRBV10-3
cdr3_aa: CAISGGGQGTYEQYF
cdr3_nt: TGTGCCATCAGTGGGGGAGGACAGGGAACCTACGAGCAGTACTTC

j_call: TRBJ1-3
d_call: NA
cdr3_length: 14
clone_size: NA
v_call: TRBV5-6
cdr3_aa: CASSSYTGGNTIYF
cdr3_nt: TGTGCCAGCAGCTCATATACGGGAGGAAACACCATATATTTT

j_call: TRBJ2-7
d_call: NA
cdr3_length: 16
clone_size: few
v_call: TRBV28
cdr3_aa: CASSFSLAGLNYEQYF
cdr3_nt: TGTGCCAGCAGTTTCTCCCTTGCAGGACTAAACTACGAGCAGTACTTC

j_call: TRBJ2-5
d_call: NA
cdr3_length: 13
clone_size: NA
v_call: TRBV10-3
cdr3_aa: CAITSGGGETQYF
cdr3_nt: TGTGCCATAACGTCTGGAGGGGGAGAGACCCAGTACTTC

j_call: TRBJ2-1
d_call: TRBD1
cdr3_length: 13
clone_size: NA
v_call: TRBV20-1
cdr3_aa: CSASRQGVNEQFF
cdr3_nt: TGCAGTGCTAGCAGACAGGGGGTCAATGAGCAGTTCTTC

j_call: TRBJ2-1
d_call: TRBD1
cdr3_length: 13
clone_size: NA
v_call: TRBV12-3/TRBV12-4
cdr3_aa: CASRPRTGNEQFF
cdr3_nt: TGTGCCAGCAGGCCCCGGACAGGGAATGAGCAGTTCTTC

j_call: TRBJ1-1
d_call: NA
cdr3_length: 13
clone_size: NA
v_call: TRBV28
cdr3_aa: CASSLLGDTEAFF
cdr3_nt: TGTGCCAGCAGTTTATTAGGGGACACTGAAGCTTTCTTT

j_call: TRBJ2-4
d_call: NA
cdr3_length: 14
clone_size: NA
v_call: TRBV6-5
cdr3_aa: CASTERRPKNIQYF
cdr3_nt: TGTGCCAGCACCGAGAGGCGTCCCAAAAACATTCAGTACTTC

j_call: TRBJ1-4
d_call: NA
cdr3_length: 13
clone_size: NA
v_call: TRBV7-9
cdr3_aa: CASSLGEGEKLFF
cdr3_nt: TGTGCCAGCAGCTTAGGCGAGGGCGAAAAACTGTTTTTT

j_call: TRBJ2-3
d_call: TRBD2
cdr3_length: 16
clone_size: NA
v_call: TRBV20-1
cdr3_aa: CSARSRTSGSTDTQYF
cdr3_nt: TGCAGTGCTAGATCCAGAACTAGCGGGAGTACAGATACGCAGTATTTT

j_call: TRBJ2-7
d_call: NA
cdr3_length: 16
clone_size: few
v_call: TRBV4-1
cdr3_aa: CASSREDSGRLDEQYF
cdr3_nt: TGCGCCAGCAGCCGAGAGGACAGTGGGCGGTTGGACGAGCAGTACTTC

j_call: TRBJ2-7
d_call: TRBD1
cdr3_length: 11
clone_size: NA
v_call: TRBV29-1
cdr3_aa: CAGQGPYEQYF
cdr3_nt: TGCGCCGGACAGGGTCCCTACGAGCAGTACTTC

j_call: TRBJ2-4
d_call: NA
cdr3_length: 15
clone_size: few
v_call: TRBV7-2
cdr3_aa: CASSLNGGTENIQYF
cdr3_nt: TGTGCCAGCAGCCTCAATGGAGGGACCGAAAACATTCAGTACTTC

j_call: TRBJ2-1
d_call: NA
cdr3_length: 12
clone_size: few
v_call: TRBV20-1
cdr3_aa: CSARASRNEQFF
cdr3_nt: TGCAGTGCTAGAGCGAGTCGCAATGAGCAGTTCTTC

j_call: TRBJ2-7
d_call: TRBD2
cdr3_length: 15
clone_size: few
v_call: TRBV7-2
cdr3_aa: CASSPLAGANYEQYF
cdr3_nt: TGTGCCAGCAGCCCCCTAGCGGGAGCGAACTACGAGCAGTACTTC

j_call: TRBJ1-3
d_call: NA
cdr3_length: 15
clone_size: NA
v_call: TRBV5-1
cdr3_aa: CASSLAGISGNTIYF
cdr3_nt: TGCGCCAGCAGCTTGGCCGGAATCTCTGGAAACACCATATATTTT

j_call: TRBJ2-3
d_call: TRBD1
cdr3_length: 13
clone_size: few
v_call: TRBV2
cdr3_aa: CASKGTGYDTQYF
cdr3_nt: TGTGCCAGCAAGGGGACAGGCTACGATACGCAGTATTTT

j_call: TRBJ1-6
d_call: NA
cdr3_length: 14
clone_size: few
v_call: TRBV10-3
cdr3_aa: CAISDGGGESPLHF
cdr3_nt: TGTGCCATCAGTGACGGGGGCGGGGAATCACCCCTCCACTTT

j_call: TRBJ1-4
d_call: TRBD1
cdr3_length: 13
clone_size: NA
v_call: TRBV29-1
cdr3_aa: CSFRGRQAEKLFF
cdr3_nt: TGCAGCTTCAGGGGGCGCCAGGCTGAAAAACTGTTTTTT

j_call: TRBJ1-4
d_call: TRBD1
cdr3_length: 14
clone_size: NA
v_call: TRBV7-2
cdr3_aa: CASSSNRGRNELFF
cdr3_nt: TGTGCCAGCAGCTCAAACAGGGGTCGCAATGAACTGTTTTTT

j_call: TRBJ2-5
d_call: NA
cdr3_length: 15
clone_size: many
v_call: TRBV5-4
cdr3_aa: CASSLARQKQETQYF
cdr3_nt: TGTGCCAGCAGCTTGGCCCGTCAAAAGCAAGAGACCCAGTACTTC

j_call: TRBJ2-3
d_call: NA
cdr3_length: 14
clone_size: NA
v_call: TRBV29-1
cdr3_aa: CSVAWQGNTDTQYF
cdr3_nt: TGCAGCGTTGCGTGGCAGGGCAACACAGATACGCAGTATTTT

j_call: TRBJ1-1
d_call: NA
cdr3_length: 14
clone_size: NA
v_call: TRBV2
cdr3_aa: CASSDTPVNTEAFF
cdr3_nt: TGTGCCAGCAGCGACACACCCGTGAACACTGAAGCTTTCTTT

j_call: TRBJ2-1
d_call: NA
cdr3_length: 13
clone_size: NA
v_call: TRBV5-1
cdr3_aa: CASSLPGENEQFF
cdr3_nt: TGCGCCAGCAGCTTGCCAGGGGAGAATGAGCAGTTCTTC

j_call: TRBJ2-1
d_call: TRBD1
cdr3_length: 15
clone_size: few
v_call: TRBV7-3
cdr3_aa: CASSWDRGPYNEQFF
cdr3_nt: TGTGCCAGCAGCTGGGACAGGGGGCCCTACAATGAGCAGTTCTTC

j_call: TRBJ2-7
d_call: NA
cdr3_length: 11
clone_size: few
v_call: TRBV6-1
cdr3_aa: CASTPSYEQYF
cdr3_nt: TGTGCCAGCACTCCCTCCTACGAGCAGTACTTC

j_call: TRBJ1-1
d_call: NA
cdr3_length: 14
clone_size: NA
v_call: TRBV6-6
cdr3_aa: CASSYSGGSAEAFF
cdr3_nt: TGTGCCAGCAGTTACTCTGGGGGAAGCGCTGAAGCTTTCTTT

j_call: TRBJ1-3
d_call: NA
cdr3_length: 15
clone_size: few
v_call: TRBV5-1
cdr3_aa: CASRRDISSGNTIYF
cdr3_nt: TGCGCCAGCAGAAGGGACATATCCTCTGGAAACACCATATATTTT

j_call: TRBJ2-7
d_call: TRBD1
cdr3_length: 14
clone_size: NA
v_call: TRBV9
cdr3_aa: CASSTWDRAYEQYF
cdr3_nt: TGTGCCAGCAGCACCTGGGACAGAGCCTACGAGCAGTACTTC

j_call: TRBJ2-7
d_call: TRBD1
cdr3_length: 17
clone_size: few
v_call: TRBV12-3/TRBV12-4
cdr3_aa: CASSPGPGQSFSYEQYF
cdr3_nt: TGTGCCAGCAGTCCTGGTCCGGGACAGTCGTTTTCCTACGAGCAGTACTTC

j_call: TRBJ2-7
d_call: NA
cdr3_length: 13
clone_size: many
v_call: TRBV20-1
cdr3_aa: CSARQGVVDEQYF
cdr3_nt: TGCAGTGCTAGACAGGGAGTGGTGGACGAGCAGTACTTC

j_call: TRBJ2-2
d_call: NA
cdr3_length: 16
clone_size: NA
v_call: TRBV27
cdr3_aa: CASSPIRQVQTGELFF
cdr3_nt: TGTGCCAGCAGTCCGATCCGACAGGTTCAGACCGGGGAGCTGTTTTTT

j_call: TRBJ2-2
d_call: NA
cdr3_length: 12
clone_size: few
v_call: TRBV6-2/TRBV6-3
cdr3_aa: CASSYSAGELFF
cdr3_nt: TGTGCCAGCAGTTACTCCGCCGGGGAGCTGTTTTTT

j_call: TRBJ2-1
d_call: NA
cdr3_length: 15
clone_size: NA
v_call: TRBV24-1
cdr3_aa: CATSEERGSYNEQFF
cdr3_nt: TGTGCCACCAGTGAGGAGCGAGGCTCCTACAATGAGCAGTTCTTC